Listed here is a single T cell receptor (beta chain). No antigen is known for it. Base qualities are not provided; no much larger clone lies one nucleotide away. The data were taken from a study of blood T cells in healthy people across ages (dated by TCRdb to about 2015). Notes on the research overall: In model experiments, template switching captured about one uniquely barcoded TCR beta cDNA molecule for every two T cells. The study measured age-related changes in TCR beta repertoire diversity using deep sequencing normalized with unique cDNA molecular identifiers. Donors were grouped into four age groups: young (average approximately 16 years), middle-aged (39), aged (approximately 67) and long-lived (over 80). To avoid experimental bias, donors of different ages were distributed randomly across sequencing lanes. For two donors (one aged 18 to 30 and one aged 80 or older), the study analyzed two additional independent replicas of 1 million unique cDNA reads from the same blood draw.

General conclusions and limits of the study: Estimates of total diversity from one million sequenced T cells were regarded as lower bounds and underestimates. The long-lived group showed more naive CD4+ T cells, fewer expanded clones and increased TCR diversity than the aged group, suggesting age selection. Since profiling was done on bulk unsorted PBMCs, naive and antigen-experienced compartments could not be conclusively compared. There was a strong correlation between observed TCR beta diversity and the percentage of naive T cells measured by flow cytometry. Observed TCR beta diversity per million T cells fell roughly linearly with age, and a significant reduction was already apparent by age around 36. The CMV infection status of donors was not known, potentially confounding age-related changes in expanded clonotypes.

The method behind the library was 5' RACE. Sequencer: Illumina HiSeq 2500. A second PCR of 7 to 11 cycles was performed with a sample-barcoded 5' primer and a J-beta primer mix. Each TCR beta cDNA molecule received a unique molecular identifier from a template-switch 5' adaptor carrying 12 random nucleotides. At least 2.5 million CDR3-containing paired-end reads were obtained from each sample. First-strand cDNA synthesis was performed from all RNA using the Mint cDNA synthesis kit, with priming by a TRBC-specific oligonucleotide. After uracil-DNA glycosylase treatment, a first 18-cycle PCR used universal primers M1SS and BC2_uni_R on all cDNA. On the study's bioinformatics: For normalization, 1 million high-quality reads were randomly selected from each sample, with every read carrying a distinct molecular identifier. Instead of being binned into consensus sequences, reads with shared molecular identifiers were discarded. MiTCR, set to a Q25 quality threshold and the strictest error-elimination algorithm, was used for CDR3 identification, clonotype clustering and error correction. A nonparametric unseen species model using Euler transformation provided a lower-bound estimate of total TCR beta diversity. TCRdb ran its own pipeline on the public reads, namely fastp trimming at Q25 and MiXCR clone calling, and kept in-frame beta chains. Entries are consolidated by CDR3 protein sequence, retaining the most common genes and DNA. The V and J calls and clone size are TCRdb's, not the authors'. The sample table records about 730,000 distinct CDR3 sequences; around 40% of these occur just once. Together, the top ten hold 20% to 25% of the sample.

The roughly 39 donors, aged about 6 to 95 years, were systemically healthy Caucasian individuals from Russia. Each donor gave ten milliliters of peripheral blood, drawn into EDTA-treated Vacutainer tubes. Ficoll-Paque density-gradient centrifugation was used to isolate PBMCs, with at least 6.5 million per sample. Total RNA was extracted from PBMCs with Trizol reagent, with at least 6 micrograms obtained per sample. The percentages of naive CD45RAhigh/CD27high T cells were determined by flow cytometry on a PBMC aliquot from every donor. Counted from cysteine to phenylalanine, this CDR3 has 15 amino acids. The retained sequence is limited to the CDR3, 45 bases, with the frame set at the first base.

This TCR came from an older woman in good health. The sequencing input was blood. The chain uses TRBV21-1 and TRBJ2-3; the table's D gene call, TRBD2, was not cross checked with the DNA. TRBV21-1 is labeled a pseudogene. The DNA sequence is TGTGCCAGCAGCAGATCTAGCGGGAGACCAGATACGCAGTATTTT. Its protein reads: CASSRSSGRPDTQYF.